This T cell receptor (beta chain) originates from a study of blood T cell repertoires in COVID-19. About the research overall: Acute-phase and convalescent COVID-19 samples originated in the United States, Italy and Spain. In each case, the material was cDNA or gDNA derived from T cells, B-cell-depleted T cells, or PBMCs.

Original processing methods: Counts of nucleated cells, estimated from reference gene primer amplification, were obtained. Data came from immunoSEQ multiplex PCR; TCRdb stores just in-frame clones and leaves some out. V and J calls and clone size are given by that table; D and trimming were obtained from the DNA. Among around 92,000 clones listed, approximately 85% were seen once. CDR3 length: 15 amino acids. V dropped 5 bases and J dropped 3; count of bases not matched to a gene: 7. The V gene's germline CDR1 is MDHEN and CDR2 SYDVKM. The chain joins TRBV28 to TRBJ2-7; TRBD1 matches at 10 bases. This receptor was obtained from a human donor in a cohort sampled during active COVID-19. The sample consisted of peripheral blood. This chain's CDR3 is CASSLPGQGIYEQYF. CDR3 sequence (DNA): TGTGCCAGCAGTCTTCCGGGACAGGGGATCTACGAGCAGTACTTC.